The rows below give T cell receptor beta chains drawn from one sample of a study of blood T cells in healthy people across ages. MiXCR, run by TCRdb on the 5' RACE reads, gives a single entry per CDR3 protein. The sample holds almost 300,000 distinct CDR3 sequences, less than 30% seen once. Sequences were obtained from blood. The receptors derive from a woman in her seventies in good health. Each CDR3 is given with its conserved first and last residue. D genes are given only for firm matches. Clone size is not always given. Where it is, it says once, few, many or a class for expanded clones.

j_call,v_call,d_call,clone_size,cdr3_nt,cdr3_aa
TRBJ1-4,TRBV18,NA,many,TGTGCCAGCTCCCCGGACGGACCCTCTGCAACTAATGAAAAACTGTTTTTT,CASSPDGPSATNEKLFF
TRBJ1-1,TRBV7-2,TRBD1,few,TGTGCCAGCAGCTCATTTGGGGACAGACTGGGAGCTTTCTTT,CASSSFGDRLGAFF
TRBJ2-1,TRBV20-1,NA,few,TGCAGTGCCACAGACAGGTCTGAGCAGTTTTTC,CSATDRSEQFF
TRBJ2-5,TRBV6-2/TRBV6-3,NA,NA,TGTGCCAGCAGGTATAGTGTGAGCCAGCAGTACTTC,CASRYSVSQQYF
TRBJ2-4,TRBV28,TRBD2,few,TGTGCCAGCAGTCCATCTCCGACTAGCGGGAGTCGAAACATTCAGTACTTC,CASSPSPTSGSRNIQYF
TRBJ2-7,TRBV28,NA,many,TGTGCCAGCAGTGTCCGGGGGACCTACGAGCAGTACTTC,CASSVRGTYEQYF
TRBJ2-3,TRBV7-9,NA,NA,TGTGCCAGCAGCTTAGTCACGGGGATCGCAGATACGCAGTATTTT,CASSLVTGIADTQYF
TRBJ2-1,TRBV11-2,TRBD2,NA,TGTGCCAGCAGCTTAGATCGCGGGAGGGCCAATGAGCAGTTCTTC,CASSLDRGRANEQFF
TRBJ2-5,TRBV28,NA,NA,TGTGCCAGCAGGGCAGGGTTGGAGACCCAGTACTTC,CASRAGLETQYF
TRBJ2-5,TRBV12-3/TRBV12-4,NA,few,TGTGCCAGCACCGGCGGACTTAAAGAGACCCAGTACTTC,CASTGGLKETQYF
TRBJ2-7,TRBV20-1,TRBD2,NA,TGCAGTGCTAGTCCCGCGACGATTACTAGCGGAACCTACGAGCAGTACTTC,CSASPATITSGTYEQYF
TRBJ2-1,TRBV4-1,TRBD2,NA,TGCGCCAGCAGCTACAATACCGGGACTAGCAGTTACAATGAGCAGTTCTTC,CASSYNTGTSSYNEQFF
TRBJ1-5,TRBV9,TRBD1,few,TGTGCCAGCAGTCCCGGGACAGGGGTGAATCAGCCCCAGCATTTT,CASSPGTGVNQPQHF
TRBJ2-1,TRBV2,NA,few,TGTGCCAGCAGTTTAGCCCGCGAGCAGTTCTTC,CASSLAREQFF
TRBJ1-1,TRBV6-6,NA,NA,TGTGCCAGCAGTTACGTAACTGAAGCTTTCTTT,CASSYVTEAFF
TRBJ2-2,TRBV3-1,TRBD2,NA,TGTGCCAGCAACAGCGGGGGGAACACCGGGGAGCTGTTTTTT,CASNSGGNTGELFF
TRBJ1-3,TRBV5-1,NA,NA,TGCGCCAGCAGCTTGGCCGGACCATTCTATGGAAACACCATATATTTT,CASSLAGPFYGNTIYF